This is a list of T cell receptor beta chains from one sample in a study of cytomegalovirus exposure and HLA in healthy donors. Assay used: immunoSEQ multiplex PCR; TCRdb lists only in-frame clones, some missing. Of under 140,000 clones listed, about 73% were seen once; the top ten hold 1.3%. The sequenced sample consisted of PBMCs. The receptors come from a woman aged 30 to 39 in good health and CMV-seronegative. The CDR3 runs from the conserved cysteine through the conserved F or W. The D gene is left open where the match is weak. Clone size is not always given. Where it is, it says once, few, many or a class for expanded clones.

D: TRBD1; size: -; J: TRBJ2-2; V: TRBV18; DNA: TGTGCCAGCTCACCACTCGGGACAGGGGCTTGGACCGGGGAGCTGTTTTTT; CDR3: CASSPLGTGAWTGELFF
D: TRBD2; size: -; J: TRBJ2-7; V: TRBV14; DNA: TGTGCCAGCAGTCACATCGGGGGGGGCGCCTACGAGCAGTACTTC; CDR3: CASSHIGGGAYEQYF
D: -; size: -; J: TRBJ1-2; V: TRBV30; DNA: TGTGCCTGGAGCCCTGGCCCCCTCTACACCTTC; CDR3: CAWSPGPLYTF
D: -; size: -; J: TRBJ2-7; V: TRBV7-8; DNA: TGTGCCAGCAGCCGTGGCAGGGGCTACGAGCAGTACTTC; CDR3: CASSRGRGYEQYF
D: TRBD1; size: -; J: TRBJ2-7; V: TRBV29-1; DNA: TGCAGCGTTGGCCAGGGACAGTCCGAGCAGTACTTC; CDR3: CSVGQGQSEQYF
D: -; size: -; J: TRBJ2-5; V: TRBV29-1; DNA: TGCAGCGTTGTACGTGCCCCGGGAGAGACCCAGTACTTC; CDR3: CSVVRAPGETQYF
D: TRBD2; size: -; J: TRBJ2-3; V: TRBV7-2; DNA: TGTGCCAGCAGAAGAGGACTAGCGGGGGGCACAGATACGCAGTATTTT; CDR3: CASRRGLAGGTDTQYF
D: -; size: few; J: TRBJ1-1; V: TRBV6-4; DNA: TGTGCCAGCACCCAACAACCAGGGTTGACTGAAGCTTTCTTT; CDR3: CASTQQPGLTEAFF
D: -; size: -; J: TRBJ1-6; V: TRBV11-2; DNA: TGTGCCAGCAGCTCCTCCACGGCGGGGAGCTCCTATAATTCACCCCTCCACTTT; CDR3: CASSSSTAGSSYNSPLHF
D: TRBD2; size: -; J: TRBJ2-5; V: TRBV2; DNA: TGTGCCAGCCGTGACTCTAGCGGGAGTGGCGCAGAGACCCAGTACTTC; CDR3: CASRDSSGSGAETQYF
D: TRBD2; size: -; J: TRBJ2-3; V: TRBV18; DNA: TGTGCCAGCTCAGCGGGACTAGCCTCAGATACGCAGTATTTT; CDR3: CASSAGLASDTQYF
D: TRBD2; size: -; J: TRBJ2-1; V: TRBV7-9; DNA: TGTGCCAGCAGCTACCGGGACTATCAAGACAATGAGCAGTTCTTC; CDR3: CASSYRDYQDNEQFF
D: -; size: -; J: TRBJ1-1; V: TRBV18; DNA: TGTGCCAGCTCAAAATTACAGGAAACCCAAGCTTTCTTT; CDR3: CASSKLQETQAFF
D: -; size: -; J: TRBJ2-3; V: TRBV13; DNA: TGTGCCAGCAGCTTGGCGGGGCCGGGGGATACGCAGTATTTT; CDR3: CASSLAGPGDTQYF
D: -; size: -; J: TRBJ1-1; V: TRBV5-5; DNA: TGTGCCAGCAGCTTTACAGATTACACTGAAGCTTTCTTT; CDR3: CASSFTDYTEAFF
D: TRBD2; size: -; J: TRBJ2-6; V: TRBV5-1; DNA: TGCGCCAGCAGCTTGACTAGCGGAAACTCTGGGGCCAACGTCCTGACTTTC; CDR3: CASSLTSGNSGANVLTF
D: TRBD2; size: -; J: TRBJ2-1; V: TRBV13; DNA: TGTGCCAGCAGCTTAGGTTTCGGAACTAGCGGCAATGAGCAGTTCTTC; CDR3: CASSLGFGTSGNEQFF
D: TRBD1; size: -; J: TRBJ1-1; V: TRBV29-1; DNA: TGCAGCGCCCTAGTCCGGACAGGGCCGCTCGAAACTGAAGCTTTCTTT; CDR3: CSALVRTGPLETEAFF
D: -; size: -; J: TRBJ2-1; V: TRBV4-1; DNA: TGCGCCAGCAGCCAAGATCAGGGAAGCTCCTACAATGAGCAGTTCTTC; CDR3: CASSQDQGSSYNEQFF
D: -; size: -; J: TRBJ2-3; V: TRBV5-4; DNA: TGTGCCAGCAGCTTGAGGAAGGACACCCCGGGAGATACGCAGTATTTT; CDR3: CASSLRKDTPGDTQYF
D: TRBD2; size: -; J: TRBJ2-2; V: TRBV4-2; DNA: TGTGCCAGCAGGAGAAAATCGACTAGCGGGACGCCCGCGAACACCGGGGAGCTGTTTTTT; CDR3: CASRRKSTSGTPANTGELFF
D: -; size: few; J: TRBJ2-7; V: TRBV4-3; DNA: TGCGCCAGCAGCCAAGCGGTGAGGATCCCGGTCGAGCAGTACTTC; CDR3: CASSQAVRIPVEQYF
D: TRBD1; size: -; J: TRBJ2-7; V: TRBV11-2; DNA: TGTGCCAGCAGCTCTTATAAGGGACAGGGAGACGAGCAGTACTTC; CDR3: CASSSYKGQGDEQYF
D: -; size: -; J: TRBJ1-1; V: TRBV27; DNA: TGTGCCAGCAGTGTGGTGGGGGGCACTGAAGCTTTCTTT; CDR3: CASSVVGGTEAFF
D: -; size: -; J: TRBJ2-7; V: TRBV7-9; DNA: TGTGCCAGCAGCCATGGCCGGGACTCCTCCTACGAGCAGTACTTC; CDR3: CASSHGRDSSYEQYF
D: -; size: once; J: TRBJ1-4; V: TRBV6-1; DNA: TGTGCCAGCCATGGACAGTTTAATGAAAAACTGTTTTTT; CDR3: CASHGQFNEKLFF
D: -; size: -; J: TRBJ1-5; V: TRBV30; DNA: TGTGCCTGGAGTGGGTCTTTGGGCCAGCCCCAGCATTTT; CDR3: CAWSGSLGQPQHF
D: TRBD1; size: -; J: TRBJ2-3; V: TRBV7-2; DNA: TGTGCCAGCAGCTCTCCGGGACAGGTCGAAACTAGCACAGATACGCAGTATTTT; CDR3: CASSSPGQVETSTDTQYF
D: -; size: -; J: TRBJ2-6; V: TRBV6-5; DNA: TGTGCCAGCAGTTACGATCAGGTATCGGGGGCCAACGTCCTGACTTTC; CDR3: CASSYDQVSGANVLTF
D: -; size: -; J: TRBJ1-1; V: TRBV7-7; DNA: TGTGCTAGCAGCTTACGACAGACTGAAGCTTTCTTT; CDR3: CASSLRQTEAFF
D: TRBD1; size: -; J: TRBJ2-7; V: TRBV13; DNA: TGTGCCAGCAGCTCTCGAACCGGGACAGACTACGAGCAGTACTTC; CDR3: CASSSRTGTDYEQYF
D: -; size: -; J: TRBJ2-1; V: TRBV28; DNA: TGTGCCAGCAATGGGGCTGGAAATGAGCAGTTCTTC; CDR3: CASNGAGNEQFF
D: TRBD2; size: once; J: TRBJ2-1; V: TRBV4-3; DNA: TGCGCCAGCAGCCAAGATAAGGGACTAGCGGGGGGGGGCGAGCAGTTCTTC; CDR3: CASSQDKGLAGGGEQFF
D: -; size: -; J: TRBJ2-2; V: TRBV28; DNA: TGTGCCAGCAGTTCCCCCCGACTAAACACCGGGGAGCTGTTTTTT; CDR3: CASSSPRLNTGELFF
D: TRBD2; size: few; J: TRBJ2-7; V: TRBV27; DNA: TGTGCCAGCAGCCTCCGCAGTAGCGGGGCCGAGCAGTACTTC; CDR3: CASSLRSSGAEQYF
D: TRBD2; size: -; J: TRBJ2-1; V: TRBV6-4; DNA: TGTGCCAGCAGTGACTCCCTCTTGGGGATAGCGGGACCCAATGAGCAGTTCTTC; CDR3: CASSDSLLGIAGPNEQFF
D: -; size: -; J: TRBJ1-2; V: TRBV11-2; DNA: TGTGCCAGCAGCTCAGGATATGGCTATGGCTACACCTTC; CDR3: CASSSGYGYGYTF
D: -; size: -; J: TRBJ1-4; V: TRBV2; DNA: TGTGCCAGCAGTGAAAACAGTCCCGCTCGGATTTTT; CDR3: CASSENSPARIF
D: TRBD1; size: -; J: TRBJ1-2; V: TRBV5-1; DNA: TGCGCCAGCAGCTTGGGGGGGACAGGGAGAGGCTACACCTTC; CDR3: CASSLGGTGRGYTF
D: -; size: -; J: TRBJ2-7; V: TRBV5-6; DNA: TGTGCCAGCAGGGCGGGACTGACGTACGAGCAGTACTTC; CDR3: CASRAGLTYEQYF
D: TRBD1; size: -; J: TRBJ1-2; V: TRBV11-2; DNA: TGTGCCAGCAGCCCCATGGACAGGCCTTTAAATGGCTACACCTTC; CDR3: CASSPMDRPLNGYTF
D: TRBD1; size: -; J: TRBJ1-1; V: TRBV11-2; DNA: TGTGCCAGCAGCTCTGCAACAGGGGTGAAAGCTTTCTTT; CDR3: CASSSATGVKAFF